Below, one TCR beta chain is given with its context. This clonotype is assessed as large (0.1 to 1%). It has no much larger one-base neighbor in the sample; base qualities were not kept. This record comes from a study of CD8 T cells and mutated HIV epitopes (dated by TCRdb to about 2021). Looking at the study overall: Acutely infected subjects were selected based on the epitope form in their transmitted founder virus and on their ELISpot responses. The epitopes were TL10, KY11, RF10 and TY8. The study sequenced single-cell TCR alpha/beta chains of CD8+ T cells specific for non-adapted (NAE) and adapted (AE) forms of four HIV Nef epitopes. The same epitope was not tested in every subject, and RF10 alone was examined in both acute and chronic HIV infection. The cohort comprised fewer than 10 chronically and a handful of acutely HIV-infected subjects. Of some 150 screened subjects, only a subset met the criteria for sorting epitope-specific T cells. Overall study outcomes, separate from this receptor: The authors acknowledged that the main limitations were the small number of subjects and how diverse the clinical presentations of those subjects were. Clonality of dual tetramer+ cells was higher in chronic subjects than in acute subjects (mean difference roughly 0.33), although the study did not have enough power to detect a significant difference. Multiple alpha and beta chain CDR3s were present in some wells, and only cells with both an alpha and a beta chain were included. Single-reactive CD8+ T cells were observed only in acutely infected subjects, suggesting that clonal selection possibly occurs between acute and chronic infection.

Libraries were made using single-cell sequencing. Single-cell cDNA was generated with a method adapted from Smart-seq2 and MARS-Seq, using oligo-dT primers with well-specific UMIs and KAPA HiFi first-round PCR. Nested PCR was performed on pooled first-round products with template-switch oligo forward primers and barcoded reverse primers specific to the TCR alpha and beta chains. Products were purified with AMPure XP, indexed with TruSeq adapters, and quantified with the KAPA Universal qPCR Library Quantification Kit. An Illumina MiSeq with 2x300 bp paired-end chemistry was used to sequence the TCR libraries. The paper's data handling went like this. After quality filtering, reads were demultiplexed to wells and mapped to the TCRA and TCRB loci, after which clonotypes were assigned with MiXCR and analysis was performed in VGAS. A modified version of the VDJfasta platform was used to deconvolute the TCR data. An analysis of CDR3 overlap between plates ruled out large-scale cross-plate contamination. To calculate clonality, the ratio of unique productive CDR3s to total productive CDR3s was subtracted from one. TCRdb cleaned the public reads at Q25 with fastp, built clones with MiXCR and kept in-frame beta chains. Each record represents a unique CDR3 protein, reported with the most common genes and DNA among its rows. These V and J calls originate from TCRdb's pipeline instead of the authors' own analysis. In this sample the table shows 600 to 850 distinct CDR3 sequences, about 50% of which occur a single time. 45% to 55% of the sample comes from the top ten.

V and J are trimmed by 6 bases and 0 bases, and the gene matches miss 14 bases of the junction. For CDR1 and CDR2, the germline V gene (reference sequence) lists DFQATT and SNEGSKA. Including the terminal cysteine and phenylalanine, the CDR3 comprises 17 residues. Of the read, only the CDR3 DNA is kept; its 51 bases are in frame from base 1. The time point label of this sample denotes: sampled during acute HIV-1 infection (about 23-92 days post infection). Peripheral blood mononuclear cells were isolated by Ficoll density gradient separation from leukapheresis or whole blood and were subsequently cryopreserved. Without stimulation, thawed PBMCs were stained with HLA class I tetramers loaded with the NAE or AE epitope to identify resting antigen-specific CD8+ T cells. A BD FACS Aria III was used to sort single CD8+ T cells into 96-well plates that held lysis buffer.

Sequenced here: CD8+ T cells sorted from blood by dual tetramer staining, sampled during acute HIV infection. Explained via the paper, the cell subset or site label denotes: cells binding both NAE and AE RF10 tetramers (cross-reactive), unstimulated. The V gene is TRBV20-1 and the J gene is TRBJ2-7; 10 bases in the junction line up with TRBD2. The receptor was isolated from a man aged 25 to 45 with HIV-1 infection. CDR3 reads: CSAGTSAEYFSSYEQYF. The DNA reads TGCAGTGCCGGGACTAGCGCGGAATACTTTAGCTCCTACGAGCAGTACTTC.